This T cell receptor (beta chain) came from a study of T cells in women clearing cervical HPV infection. Across the whole study: Case blood drawn at lesion detection; control blood after infection cleared.

V dropped 6 bases and J dropped 2; count of bases not matched to a gene: 4. This CDR3 region has 15 residues. Prevalent HPV16 infections were excluded; only incident single HPV16 infections included. A word on this clone: Antigen unknown. The read halts 3 residues ahead of the CDR3 end, with the missing end drawn from the germline J gene.

Assay used: immunoSEQ multiplex PCR; TCRdb lists only in-frame clones, some missing. The sample totals 45,000 to 55,000 clones. Findings and caveats of the study: Controls had more TRBV6-7 (approximately 0.16%) than cases (around 0.11%).

Sequencing was carried out using blood buffy coat. The chain links TRBV12-3 or TRBV12-4 to TRBJ1-4; 9 positions match TRBD1. The clonotype comes from a woman between 18 and 70 years old with a cervical HPV16 infection that either progressed to CIN3+ or cleared (not recorded which). CDR3 DNA, as far as it was read: TGTGCCAGCAGCCCCGGACAGGGGACTAATGAAAAA. Residues: CASSPGQGTNEK. The entire CDR3 sequence reads CASSPGQGTNEKLFF.